Sequencing of this TCR beta chain was carried out in a study of graft-versus-host responses after intestinal transplantation. In germline, CDR1 is SGHTA, CDR2 FQGNSA. Trimming pared 6 bases from V and 5 bases from J, leaving 10 bases between. This CDR3 contains 12 residues. Assay: immunoSEQ multiplex PCR; the TCRdb copy retains only in-frame clones and omits some. The sample records approximately 130,000 clones, roughly 92% being singletons. As to this clone: Its matching antigen is unknown.

The sequences come from unstimulated CD4+ T cells sorted from spleen or lymph node cells, collected before intestinal transplant. J is TRBJ1-2 and V is TRBV7-2; D is unresolved. This TCR came from a human donor who received an intestinal transplant. CDR3: CASSRPIYGYTF. The CDR3 DNA reads TGTGCCAGCAGTCGACCGATTTATGGCTACACCTTC.